A single sample gave rise to the 10 T cell receptor beta chains below, sequenced in a study of shared clonotypes between healthy human individuals. The method was immunoSEQ multiplex PCR; TCRdb's version includes in-frame clones alone and lacks a portion of them. The profile shows some 2,100,000 clones, almost 96% of them singletons. Sequenced material: naive CD4+ T cells sorted from blood. This sample's subset: CD45RA+ positively selected. The receptors derive from a man younger than 30 in good health.

Turning to this clone: This same CDR3 is encoded by further DNA sequences in the sample. The rearrangement uses TRBV30 and TRBJ2-5, with a tentative D call TRBD2 (6 bases). Germline-derived CDR1 and CDR2 are GTSNPN and SVGIG (reference sequence). The CDR3 sequence is 14 residues long. V was clipped by 0 bases and J by 5 bases, with 13 bases between them. This chain's CDR3 is CAWSVGGVEETQYF. DNA for the CDR3: TGTGCCTGGAGTGTAGGCGGGGTTGAGGAGACCCAGTACTTC.

The table lists this clone with a count of one. The chain recombines TRBV10-3 with TRBJ2-2; 8 nucleotides match TRBD1. Unmatched junction bases numbered 11, after V lost 10 bases and J lost 7 bases. The germline V gene has CDR1 ENHRY and CDR2 SYGVKD. The CDR3 spans 14 residues. CDR3 sequence reads: CATGQGKKDGELFF. CDR3 DNA: TGTGCCACCGGACAGGGAAAGAAAGACGGGGAGCTGTTTTTT.

V is TRBV5-4 and J is TRBJ2-5; D might be TRBD2 (6 bases). With 3 bases removed from V and 4 bases from J, the gap between germline ends came to 10 bases. The CDR3 has 13 residues. The germline CDR1 and CDR2 sequences are SGHNT and YYREEE (reference sequence). DNA for the CDR3: TGTGCCAGCAGCTACCGACTAGGAGAGACCCAGTACTTC. It translates to CASSYRLGETQYF.

The count of this clone is one. The V and J genes are TRBV19 and TRBJ1-2, with 7 bases lining up with TRBD1. With V trimmed by 6 bases and J by 5 bases, 6 bases remained unmatched. CDR1 is LNHDA, CDR2 SQIVND, per germline (reference sequence). This CDR3 is built from 13 residues. The DNA of the CDR3 is TGTGCCAGTAGGCCCCCGGGACAGTATGGCTACACCTTC. It is translated as CASRPPGQYGYTF.

This clone was seen once. The chain joins TRBV6-5 to TRBJ2-5, with 11 nucleotides matching TRBD2. This CDR3 is 14 amino acids long. J was trimmed by 2 bases and V by 6 bases; bases with no gene match: 2. Germline V lookup: CDR1 MNHEY, CDR2 SVGAGI. The CDR3 DNA is TGTGCCAGCAGGGGGACTAGCGGACAAGAGACCCAGTACTTC. It encodes CASRGTSGQETQYF.

J is TRBJ2-4 and V is TRBV5-1; D may be TRBD1 (5 bases). From germline, CDR1 is SGHRS and CDR2 YFSETQ. The CDR3 spans 13 residues. V shed 4 bases and J shed 7 bases, with 12 bases lying between them. The CDR3 is CASSGAPVNIQYF. CDR3 nucleotide sequence: TGCGCCAGCAGCGGGGCCCCTGTTAACATTCAGTACTTC.

The V gene is TRBV27, the J gene TRBJ1-2; D ambiguous. The germline V gene encodes CDR1 MNHEY and CDR2 SMNVEV (reference sequence). This CDR3 has 14 residues. The V end lost 3 bases, the J end lost 7 bases, and 15 bases lay between the germline ends. DNA for the CDR3: TGTGCCAGCAGTTTCGGGAGGCATATGGGTGGCTACACCTTC. Residues: CASSFGRHMGGYTF.

This rearrangement joins TRBV20-1 to TRBJ2-5; D might be TRBD2 (5 bases). The CDR3 is made up of 11 amino acids. Germline V gene data show CDR1 as DFQATT and CDR2 as SNEGSKA (reference sequence). V was clipped by 0 bases and J by 9 bases, with 8 bases between them. The CDR3 DNA follows: TGCAGTGCTAGAGATCGGGGAGCCCAGTACTTC. Protein sequence: CSARDRGAQYF.

This chain joins TRBV7-8 and TRBJ1-1; TRBD1 might be the D (5 bases). The germline CDR1 and CDR2 sequences are SGHVS and FQNEAQ. With 7 bases removed from V and 4 bases from J, the gap between germline ends came to 13 bases. The CDR3 spans 13 residues. The CDR3, as DNA: TGTGCCAGCACCAGGGACTGGTCCACTGAAGCTTTCTTT. It translates to CASTRDWSTEAFF.

The table lists this clone with a few counts. V and J are TRBV2 and TRBJ1-5; D not certain. This CDR3 is built from 15 residues. Per the germline V gene, CDR1 is SNHLY and CDR2 is FYNNEI. V was cut by 3 bases and J by 3 bases, with 12 bases left in between. The CDR3 bases are TGTGCCAGCAGTGAGAAGGGATTGAACAATCAGCCCCAGCATTTT. Translation gives CASSEKGLNNQPQHF.